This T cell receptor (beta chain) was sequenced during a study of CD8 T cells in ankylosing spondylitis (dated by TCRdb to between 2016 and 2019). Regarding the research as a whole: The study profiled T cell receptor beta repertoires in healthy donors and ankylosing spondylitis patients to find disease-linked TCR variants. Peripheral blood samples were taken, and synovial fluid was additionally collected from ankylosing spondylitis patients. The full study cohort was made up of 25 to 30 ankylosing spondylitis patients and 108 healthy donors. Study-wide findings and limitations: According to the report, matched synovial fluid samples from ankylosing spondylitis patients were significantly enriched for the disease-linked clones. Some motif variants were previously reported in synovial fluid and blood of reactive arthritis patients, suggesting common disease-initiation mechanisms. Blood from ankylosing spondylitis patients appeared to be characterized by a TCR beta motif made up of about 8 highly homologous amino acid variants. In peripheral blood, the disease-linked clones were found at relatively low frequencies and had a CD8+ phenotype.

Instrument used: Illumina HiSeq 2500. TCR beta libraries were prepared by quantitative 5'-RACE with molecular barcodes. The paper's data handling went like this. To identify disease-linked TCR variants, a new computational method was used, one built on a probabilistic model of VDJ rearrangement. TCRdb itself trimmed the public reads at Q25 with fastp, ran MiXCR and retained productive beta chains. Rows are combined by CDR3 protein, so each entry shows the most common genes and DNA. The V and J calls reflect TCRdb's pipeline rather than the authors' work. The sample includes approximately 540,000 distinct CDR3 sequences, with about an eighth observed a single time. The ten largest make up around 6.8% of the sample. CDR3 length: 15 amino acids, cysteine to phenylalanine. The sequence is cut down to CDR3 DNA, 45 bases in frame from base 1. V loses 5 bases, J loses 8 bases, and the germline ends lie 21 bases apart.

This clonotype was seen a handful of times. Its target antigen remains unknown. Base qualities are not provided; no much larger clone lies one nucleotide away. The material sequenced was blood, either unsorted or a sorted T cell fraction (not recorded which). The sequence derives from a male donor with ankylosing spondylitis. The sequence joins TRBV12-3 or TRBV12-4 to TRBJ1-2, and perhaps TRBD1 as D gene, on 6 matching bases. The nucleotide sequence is TGTGCCAGCAGTCGAAAGACCGCCGGACAGAGCGGCTACACCTTC. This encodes CASSRKTAGQSGYTF.